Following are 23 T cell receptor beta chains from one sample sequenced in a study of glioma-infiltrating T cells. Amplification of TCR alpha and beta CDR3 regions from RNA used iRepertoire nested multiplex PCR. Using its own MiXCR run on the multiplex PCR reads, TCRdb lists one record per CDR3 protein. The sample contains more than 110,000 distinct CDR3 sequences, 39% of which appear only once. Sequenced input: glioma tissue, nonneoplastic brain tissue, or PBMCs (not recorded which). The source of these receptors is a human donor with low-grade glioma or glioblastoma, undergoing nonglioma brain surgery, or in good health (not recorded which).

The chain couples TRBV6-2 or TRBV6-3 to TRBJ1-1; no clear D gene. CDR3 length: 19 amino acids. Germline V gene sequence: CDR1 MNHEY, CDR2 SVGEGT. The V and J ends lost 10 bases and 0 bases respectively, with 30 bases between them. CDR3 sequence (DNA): TGTGCCACCGCCCGCCCTGGCCGGCCGAAACACCCCATGAACACTGAAGCTTTCTTT. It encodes CATARPGRPKHPMNTEAFF.

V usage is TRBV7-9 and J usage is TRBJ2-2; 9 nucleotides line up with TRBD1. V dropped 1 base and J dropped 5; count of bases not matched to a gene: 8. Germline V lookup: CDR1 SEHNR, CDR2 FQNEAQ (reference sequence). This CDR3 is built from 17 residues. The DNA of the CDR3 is TGTGCCAGCAGCTTAGATAGTTCCGGGACAGGGACCGGGGAGCTGTTTTTT. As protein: CASSLDSSGTGTGELFF.

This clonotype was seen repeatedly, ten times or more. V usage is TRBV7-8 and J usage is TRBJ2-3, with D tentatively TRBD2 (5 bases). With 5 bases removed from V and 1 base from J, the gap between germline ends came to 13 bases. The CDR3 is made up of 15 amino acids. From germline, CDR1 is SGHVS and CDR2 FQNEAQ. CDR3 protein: CASSPLGPGTDTQYF. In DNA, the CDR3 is TGTGCCAGCAGCCCACTAGGGCCCGGCACAGATACGCAGTATTTT.

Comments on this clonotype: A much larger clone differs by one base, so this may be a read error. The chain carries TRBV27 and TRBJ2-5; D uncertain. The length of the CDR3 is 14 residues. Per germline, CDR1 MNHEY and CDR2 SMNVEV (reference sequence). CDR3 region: CVSSRRSFQETQYF. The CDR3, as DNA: TGTGTCAGCAGTCGTAGGTCATTTCAAGAGACCCAGTACTTC.

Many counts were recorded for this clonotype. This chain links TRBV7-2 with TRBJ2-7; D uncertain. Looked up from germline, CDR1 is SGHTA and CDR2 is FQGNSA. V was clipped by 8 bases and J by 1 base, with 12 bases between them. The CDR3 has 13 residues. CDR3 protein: CASSNLPSYEQYF. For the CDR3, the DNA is TGTGCCAGCTCCAACCTGCCTTCCTACGAGCAGTACTTC.

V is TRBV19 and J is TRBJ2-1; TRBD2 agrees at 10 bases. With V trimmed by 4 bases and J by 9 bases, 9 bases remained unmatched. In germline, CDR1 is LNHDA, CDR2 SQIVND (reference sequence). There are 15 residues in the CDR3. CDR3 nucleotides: TGTGCCAGTAGTACCTCTTTAGCGGGAGGAGGTGAGCAGTTCTTC. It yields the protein CASSTSLAGGGEQFF.

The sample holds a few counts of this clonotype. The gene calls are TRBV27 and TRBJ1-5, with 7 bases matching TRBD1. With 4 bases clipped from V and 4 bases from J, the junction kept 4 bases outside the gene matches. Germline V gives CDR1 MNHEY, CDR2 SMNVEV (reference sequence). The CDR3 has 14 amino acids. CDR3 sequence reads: CASSSGQINQPQHF. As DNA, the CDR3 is TGTGCCAGCAGTTCGGGACAGATTAATCAGCCCCAGCATTTT.

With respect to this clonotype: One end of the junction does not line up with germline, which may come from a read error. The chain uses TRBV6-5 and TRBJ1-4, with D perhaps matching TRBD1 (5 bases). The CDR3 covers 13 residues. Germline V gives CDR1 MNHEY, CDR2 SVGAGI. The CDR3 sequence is CASRRRGDEKLFF. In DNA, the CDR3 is TGCGCCAGCAGGCGGAGGGGTGATGAAAAACTGTTTTTT.

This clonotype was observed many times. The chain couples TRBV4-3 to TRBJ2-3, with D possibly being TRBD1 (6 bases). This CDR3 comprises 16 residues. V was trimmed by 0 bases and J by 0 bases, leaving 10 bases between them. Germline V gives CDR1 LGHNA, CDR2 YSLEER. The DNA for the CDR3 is TGCGCCAGCAGCCAAGAGCCAGGGGATAGCACAGATACGCAGTATTTT. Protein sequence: CASSQEPGDSTDTQYF.

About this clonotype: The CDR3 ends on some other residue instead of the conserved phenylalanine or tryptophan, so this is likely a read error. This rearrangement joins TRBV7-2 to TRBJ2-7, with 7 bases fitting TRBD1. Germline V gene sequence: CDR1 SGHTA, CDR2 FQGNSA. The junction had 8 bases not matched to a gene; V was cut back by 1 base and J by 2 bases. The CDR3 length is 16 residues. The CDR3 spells CASSLVRTGPTYEQYP. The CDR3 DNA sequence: TGTGCCAGCAGCTTAGTCCGGACAGGACCGACCTACGAGCAGTACCCC.

The CDR3 region is CATSDPQTAGAFF. As DNA, the CDR3 is TGTGCCACCAGTGATCCGCAGACCGCGGGCGCTTTCTTT. The chain carries TRBV24-1 and TRBJ1-1; D ambiguous. Germline V gene sequence: CDR1 KGHDR, CDR2 SFDVKD. This CDR3 has 13 amino acids. Trimming left V 3 bases short and J 11 bases short, with 15 bases between.

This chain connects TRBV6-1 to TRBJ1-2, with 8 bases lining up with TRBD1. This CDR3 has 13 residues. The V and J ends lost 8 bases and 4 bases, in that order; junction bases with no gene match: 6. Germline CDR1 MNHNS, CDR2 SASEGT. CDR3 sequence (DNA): TGTGCCAGCGGAACCGGGACAGGCTATGGCTACACCTTC. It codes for CASGTGTGYGYTF.

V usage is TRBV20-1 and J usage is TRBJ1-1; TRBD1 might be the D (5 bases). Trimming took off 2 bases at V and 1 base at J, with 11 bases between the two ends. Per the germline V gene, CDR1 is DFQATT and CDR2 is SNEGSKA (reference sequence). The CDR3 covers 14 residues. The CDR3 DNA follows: TGCAGTGCTAGAAGTGGGACGGGGAACACTGAAGCTTTCTTT. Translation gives CSARSGTGNTEAFF.

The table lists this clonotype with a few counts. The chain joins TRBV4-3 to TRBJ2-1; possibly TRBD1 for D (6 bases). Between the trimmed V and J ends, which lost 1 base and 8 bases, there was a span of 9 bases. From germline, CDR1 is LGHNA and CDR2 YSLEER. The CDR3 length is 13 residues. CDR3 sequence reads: CASSQGGRDEQFF. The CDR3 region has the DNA TGCGCCAGCAGCCAAGGGGGGCGCGATGAGCAGTTCTTC.

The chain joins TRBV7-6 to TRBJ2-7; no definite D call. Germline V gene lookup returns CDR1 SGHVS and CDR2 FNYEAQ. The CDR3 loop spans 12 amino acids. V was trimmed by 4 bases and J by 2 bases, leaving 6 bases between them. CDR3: CASSYGPYEQYF. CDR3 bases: TGTGCCAGCAGCTACGGTCCCTACGAGCAGTACTTC.

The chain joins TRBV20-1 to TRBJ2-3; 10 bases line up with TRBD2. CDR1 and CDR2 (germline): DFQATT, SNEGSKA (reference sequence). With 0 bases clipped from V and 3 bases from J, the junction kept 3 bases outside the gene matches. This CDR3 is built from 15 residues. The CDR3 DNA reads TGCAGTGCTAGAGATCAAGCGGGAGGGACAGATACGCAGTATTTT. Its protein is CSARDQAGGTDTQYF.

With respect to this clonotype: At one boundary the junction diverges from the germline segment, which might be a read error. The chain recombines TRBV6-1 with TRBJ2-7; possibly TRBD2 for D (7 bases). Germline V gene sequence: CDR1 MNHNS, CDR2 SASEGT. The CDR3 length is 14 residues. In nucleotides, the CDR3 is TGTGCCAGCAGTGAAGGTGGCGGGGGCTACGGGCAGTACTTC. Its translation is CASSEGGGGYGQYF.

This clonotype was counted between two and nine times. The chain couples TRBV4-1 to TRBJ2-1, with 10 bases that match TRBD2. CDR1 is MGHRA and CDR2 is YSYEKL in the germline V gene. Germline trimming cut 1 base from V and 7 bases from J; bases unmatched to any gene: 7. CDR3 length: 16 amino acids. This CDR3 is CASSQVVSGGSNEQFF. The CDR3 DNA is TGCGCCAGCAGCCAAGTGGTTAGCGGGGGGTCGAATGAGCAGTTCTTC.

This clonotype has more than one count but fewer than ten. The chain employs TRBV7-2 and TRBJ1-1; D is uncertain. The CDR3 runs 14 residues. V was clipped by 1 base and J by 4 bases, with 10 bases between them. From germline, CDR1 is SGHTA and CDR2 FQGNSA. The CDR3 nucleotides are TGTGCCAGCAGCTTAGTGGTCCTAGGCACTGAAGCTTTCTTT. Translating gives CASSLVVLGTEAFF.

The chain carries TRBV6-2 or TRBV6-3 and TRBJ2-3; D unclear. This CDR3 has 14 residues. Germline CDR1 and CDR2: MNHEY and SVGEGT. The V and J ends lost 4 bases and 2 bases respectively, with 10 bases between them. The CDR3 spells CASSWLRNTDTQYF. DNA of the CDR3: TGTGCCAGCAGTTGGCTCCGCAACACAGATACGCAGTATTTT.

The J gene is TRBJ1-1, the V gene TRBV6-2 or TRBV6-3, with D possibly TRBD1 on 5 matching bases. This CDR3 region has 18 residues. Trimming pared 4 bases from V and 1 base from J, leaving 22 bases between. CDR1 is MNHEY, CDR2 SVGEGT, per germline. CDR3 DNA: TGTGCCAGCAGTTCCTTTATCTTGACAGTCGCGGCGAACACTGAAGCTTTCTTT. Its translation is CASSSFILTVAANTEAFF.

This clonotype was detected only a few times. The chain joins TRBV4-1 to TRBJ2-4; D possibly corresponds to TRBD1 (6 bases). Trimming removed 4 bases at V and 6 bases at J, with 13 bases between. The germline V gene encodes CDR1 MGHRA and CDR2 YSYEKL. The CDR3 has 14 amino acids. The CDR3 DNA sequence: TGCGCCAGCAGCCGTGGACAGCATGGAAACATTCAGTACTTC. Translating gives CASSRGQHGNIQYF.

CDR3 region: CASSGGWGSGAGYEQYF. CDR3 coding DNA: TGTGCCAGCAGTGGGGGCTGGGGGAGCGGGGCAGGATACGAGCAGTACTTC. The rearrangement uses TRBV6-1 and TRBJ2-7; 7 nucleotides align to TRBD2. Germline-derived CDR1 and CDR2 are MNHNS and SASEGT. The CDR3 has 17 residues. Trimming removed 4 bases from V and 4 bases from J; junction bases left unmatched: 16.